This T cell receptor beta chain originates from a study of T-cell memory formation after mild COVID-19. The CDR3 length is 15 residues. V gave up 0 bases and J gave up 8 bases, with 14 bases separating them. Germline loops: CDR1 SGDLS, CDR2 YYNGEE. This clonotype was seen more than once but under ten times. TCRdb processed the 5' RACE reads anew with MiXCR; each CDR3 protein has one entry. Seen here are approximately 400,000 distinct CDR3 sequences, roughly 18% observed once, and the top ten hold roughly 21%. Source material: PBMCs or a T cell subset sorted from them (not recorded which). This sequence was found in a man younger than 35 who had mild COVID-19 (a few samples of this study predate the infection). Cell type and time point are not known. V and J are TRBV9 and TRBJ1-4; D remains unclear. CDR3 region: CASSVAWGGEEKLFF. CDR3 coding DNA: TGTGCCAGCAGCGTAGCTTGGGGAGGTGAAGAAAAACTGTTTTTT.